This T cell receptor beta chain was captured by sequencing in a study of blood T cells in healthy people across ages. V lost 2 bases and J 9 bases, leaving 2 bases between the germline ends. The CDR3 covers 11 residues. The V gene's germline CDR1 is MNHEY and CDR2 SMNVEV (reference sequence). Sample-barcoded 5' priming and a J-beta primer mix drove a second PCR of about 6 to 11 cycles. Every sample returned 2.5 million or more CDR3-containing paired-end reads. MiXCR was run by TCRdb on the 5' RACE reads, yielding one entry per CDR3 protein. The repertoire consists of 1,500,000 or so distinct CDR3 sequences, with around 59% occurring once and the leading ten covering 5.5% to 8%.

J is TRBJ1-6 and V is TRBV27; D remains ambiguous. The source of this sequence is a man younger than 35 in good health. Material: blood. The CDR3, as DNA: TGTGCCAGCAGTTTAATTTCACCCCTCCACTTT. This encodes CASSLISPLHF.